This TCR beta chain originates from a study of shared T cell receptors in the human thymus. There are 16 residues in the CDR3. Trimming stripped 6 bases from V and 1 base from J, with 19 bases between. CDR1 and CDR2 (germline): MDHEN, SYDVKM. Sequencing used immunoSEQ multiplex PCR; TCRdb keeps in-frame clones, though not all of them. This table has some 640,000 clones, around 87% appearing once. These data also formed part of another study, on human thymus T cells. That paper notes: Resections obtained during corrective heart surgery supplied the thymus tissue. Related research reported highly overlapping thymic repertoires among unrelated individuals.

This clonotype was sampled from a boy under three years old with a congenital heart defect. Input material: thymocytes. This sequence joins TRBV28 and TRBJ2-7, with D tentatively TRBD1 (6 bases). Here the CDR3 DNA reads TGTGCCAGCAGGCTCACTACGAGGGGGAGATCCTACGAGCAGTACTTC. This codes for CASRLTTRGRSYEQYF.